This TCR beta chain was profiled in a study (dated by TCRdb to between 2014 and 2016). Looking at the study overall: The study tested whether tumor-infiltrating Tregs in breast cancer are recruited from blood Tregs or converted in situ from other CD4+ T cell subsets.

A remark on this clonotype: No antigen is known for it. No base-level quality is on record; no much larger clone is a single base apart.

Here is what the overall study found, with its caveats: Tumor memory CD4+ T cell TCR gene usage was found to cluster with blood and lymph node memory CD4+ cells and with lymph node naive CD4+ cells. Tumor-infiltrating Treg TCR alpha and beta sequences overlapped most with tumor naive CD4+ T cells, then with blood naive CD4+ T cells. Rather than covering whole repertoires, validation in the larger cohort was restricted to a single TCR beta V-J rearrangement.

The CDR3, from cysteine to phenylalanine, totals 16 residues. Only the CDR3 region is kept as DNA, spanning 48 bases read in frame from base 1. V loses 1 base of germline sequence and J loses 1 base, and the interval between the two ends is 10 bases. CDR1 and CDR2 are drawn from the germline V gene: SGHTA, FQGNSA. Amplification of full-length TCR variable regions was done by 5' RACE PCR using constant-region reverse primers, and this step was followed by semi-nested PCR with Nested Universal Primer A. The ReliaPrep RNA Cell Miniprep System was used to extract total RNA, which was then reverse transcribed into 5'RACE-ready cDNA with the SMARTer RACE 5'/3' Kit. An Illumina MiSeq was used to sequence the full-length TCR alpha and beta libraries, which had been barcoded with multiplex adaptors. In the paper's pipeline: For each of nine subset-tissue groups, sequencing data from the five patients were pooled, and the groups were compared by unsupervised clustering of TCR gene usage. Repertoire similarity was calculated with the Morisita-Horn index, weighting shared sequences by their contribution to each repertoire. TCRdb reprocessing: public reads trimmed at Q25 with fastp, clones called with MiXCR, in-frame beta chains kept. Entries that share a CDR3 protein sequence are merged under the most common genes and DNA. TCRdb assigned the V and J calls; the authors' analysis was not used. In this sample the table shows roughly 5,400 distinct CDR3 sequences, 52% of which occur a single time. 3% to 4.5% of the sample is in the top ten clones.

The memory CD4+ T cell population was isolated based on a CD4+CD45RO+CD25- phenotype. Tregs, naive and memory CD4+ T cells from tumor, blood and ipsilateral draining lymph nodes of 4 or 5 breast cancer patients underwent full-length TCR alpha and beta sequencing. Mononuclear cells from lymph nodes or about 55 ml of peripheral blood were isolated by Ficoll density gradient centrifugation. FACS confirmed that the sorted cell populations were more than 90% pure. Recombination connected TRBV7-2 to TRBJ2-2; no confident D gene assignment can be made. This clonotype originated in a female donor with breast cancer. The sequencing sample was made of memory CD4+ T cells sorted from blood. The meaning of the sample's cell subset or site label: memory CD4+ T cells, CD4+CD45RO+CD25-. The sequence in DNA is TGTGCCAGCAGCTTAGTCCCCCCGGGGAACACCGGGGAGCTGTTTTTT. It translates as CASSLVPPGNTGELFF.